This T cell receptor (beta chain) is from a study of cytomegalovirus exposure and HLA in healthy donors. General study findings and limits: Specificity of three CMV-associated chains for CMV antigens was verified in vitro. High specificity and sensitivity for cytomegalovirus status were reported for the classifier.

Using immunoSEQ multiplex PCR, the repertoire was profiled, and TCRdb retains in-frame clones only, with some absent. The data show approximately 150,000 clones, with more than 85% seen just once and about 0.64% held by the top ten. About this clone itself: What it binds is not known.

The sequence derives from a man younger than 35 in good health and CMV-seronegative. Sequencing input: PBMCs.

CDR3 in amino acids: CSVVDRNQPQHF. The CDR3 DNA reads as TGCAGCGTTGTTGACAGAAATCAGCCCCAGCATTTT. The chain joins TRBV29-1 to TRBJ1-5; D perhaps matches TRBD1 (5 bases). The CDR3 runs to 12 residues. Trimming left V 4 bases short and J 4 bases short, with 8 bases between. CDR1 and CDR2 from the germline V gene are SQVTM and ANQGSEA.